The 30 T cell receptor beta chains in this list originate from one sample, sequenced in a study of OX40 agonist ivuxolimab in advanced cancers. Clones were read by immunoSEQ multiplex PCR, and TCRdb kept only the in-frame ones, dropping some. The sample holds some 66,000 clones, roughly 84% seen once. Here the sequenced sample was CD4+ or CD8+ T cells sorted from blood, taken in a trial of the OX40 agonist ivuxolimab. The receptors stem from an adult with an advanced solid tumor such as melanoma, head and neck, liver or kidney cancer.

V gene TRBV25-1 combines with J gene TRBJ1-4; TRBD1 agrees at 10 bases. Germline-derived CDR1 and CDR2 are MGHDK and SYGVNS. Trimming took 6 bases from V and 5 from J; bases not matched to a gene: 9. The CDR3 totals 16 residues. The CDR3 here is CASRGLGQGENEKLFF. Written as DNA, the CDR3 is TGTGCCAGCAGAGGCCTCGGACAGGGGGAAAATGAAAAACTGTTTTTT.

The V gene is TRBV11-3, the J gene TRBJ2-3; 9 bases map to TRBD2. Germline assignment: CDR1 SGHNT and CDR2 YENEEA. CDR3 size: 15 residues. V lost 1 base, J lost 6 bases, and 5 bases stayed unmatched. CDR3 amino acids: CASSLVLAGDDTQYF. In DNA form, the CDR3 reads TGTGCCAGCAGCTTAGTGTTAGCGGGAGACGATACGCAGTATTTT.

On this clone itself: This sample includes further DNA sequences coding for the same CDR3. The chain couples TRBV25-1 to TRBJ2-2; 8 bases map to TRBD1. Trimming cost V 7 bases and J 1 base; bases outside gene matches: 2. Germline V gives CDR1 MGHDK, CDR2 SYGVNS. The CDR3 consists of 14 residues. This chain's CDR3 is CASKGQGNTGELFF. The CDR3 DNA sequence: TGTGCCAGCAAAGGACAGGGGAACACCGGGGAGCTGTTTTTT.

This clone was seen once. CDR3 region: CASSFDRYEQYF. The CDR3 DNA reads as TGTGCCAGCAGCTTTGATCGTTACGAGCAGTACTTC. The V call is TRBV7-8, the J call TRBJ2-7; D gene unclear. The CDR3 is made up of 12 amino acids. The germline V gene has CDR1 SGHVS and CDR2 FQNEAQ. Trimming took off 3 bases at V and 4 bases at J, with 7 bases between the two ends.

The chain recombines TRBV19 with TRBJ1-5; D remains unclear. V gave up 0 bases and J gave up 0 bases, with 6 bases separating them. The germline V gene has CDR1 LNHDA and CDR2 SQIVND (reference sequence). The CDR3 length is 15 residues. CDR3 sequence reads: CASSIDGYSNQPQHF. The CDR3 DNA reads TGTGCCAGTAGTATAGATGGGTATAGCAATCAGCCCCAGCATTTT.

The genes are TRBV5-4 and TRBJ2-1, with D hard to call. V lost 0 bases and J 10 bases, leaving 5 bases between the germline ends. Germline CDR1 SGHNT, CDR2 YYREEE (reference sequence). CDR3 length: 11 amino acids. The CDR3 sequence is CASSLGREQFF. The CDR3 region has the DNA TGTGCCAGCAGCTTGGGGCGGGAGCAGTTCTTC.

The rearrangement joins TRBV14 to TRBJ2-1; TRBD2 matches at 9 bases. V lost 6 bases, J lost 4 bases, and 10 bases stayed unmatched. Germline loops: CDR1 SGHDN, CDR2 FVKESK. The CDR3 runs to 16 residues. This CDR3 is CASRSTSGSSYNEQFF. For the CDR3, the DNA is TGTGCCAGCAGGTCGACTAGCGGCTCGTCTTACAATGAGCAGTTCTTC.

The CDR3 spells CASSFLAGDFFYNEQFF. CDR3 bases: TGTGCCAGCAGCTTCCTAGCGGGAGATTTCTTCTACAATGAGCAGTTCTTC. J is TRBJ2-1 and V is TRBV5-6; TRBD2 agrees at 10 bases. CDR1 and CDR2 from the germline V gene are SGHDT and YYEEEE. The CDR3 loop spans 17 amino acids. The V segment lost 2 bases and the J segment 3 bases; nucleotides outside the gene matches: 8. The whole variable domain, filled in from reference TRBV5-6 and TRBJ2-1, reads DAGVTQSPTHLIKTRGQQVTLRCSPKSGHDTVSWYQQALGQGPQFIFQYYEEEERQRGNFPDRFSGHQFPNYSSELNVNALLLGDSALYLCASSFLAGDFFYNEQFFGPGTRLTVL.

In nucleotides, the CDR3 is TGTGCCAGCAGCTTAGGGTTGCTAGCGGGAATCAATGAGCAGTTCTTC. It is translated as CASSLGLLAGINEQFF. The gene calls are TRBV11-2 and TRBJ2-1; 9 bases match TRBD2. The V gene's germline CDR1 is SGHAT and CDR2 FQNNGV. V lost 1 base, J lost 6 bases, and 7 bases stayed unmatched. CDR3 size: 16 residues.

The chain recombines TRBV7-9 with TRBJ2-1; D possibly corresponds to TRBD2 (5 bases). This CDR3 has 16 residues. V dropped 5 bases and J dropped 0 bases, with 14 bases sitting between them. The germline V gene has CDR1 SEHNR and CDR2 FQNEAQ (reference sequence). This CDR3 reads CASSDRVGSSYNEQFF. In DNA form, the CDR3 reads TGTGCCAGCAGCGACCGCGTGGGGAGCTCCTACAATGAGCAGTTCTTC.

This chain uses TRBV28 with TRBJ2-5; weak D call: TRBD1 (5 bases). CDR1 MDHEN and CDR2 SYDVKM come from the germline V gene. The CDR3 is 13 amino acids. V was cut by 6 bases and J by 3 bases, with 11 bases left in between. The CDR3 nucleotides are TGTGCCAGCAGAGGGGCAGACGAAGAGACCCAGTACTTC. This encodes CASRGADEETQYF.

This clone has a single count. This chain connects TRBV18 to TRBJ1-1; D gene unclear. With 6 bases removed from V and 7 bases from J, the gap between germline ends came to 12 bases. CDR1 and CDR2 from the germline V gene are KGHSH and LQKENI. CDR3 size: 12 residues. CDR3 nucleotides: TGTGCCAGCTCGCCGATGGACGGTGAAGCTTTCTTT. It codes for CASSPMDGEAFF.

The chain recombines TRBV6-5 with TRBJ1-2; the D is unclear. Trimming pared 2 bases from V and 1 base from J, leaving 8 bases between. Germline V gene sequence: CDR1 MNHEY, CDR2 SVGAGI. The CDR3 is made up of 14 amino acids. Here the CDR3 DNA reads TGTGCCAGCAGTTACGGGTCGATTAACTATGGCTACACCTTC. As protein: CASSYGSINYGYTF.

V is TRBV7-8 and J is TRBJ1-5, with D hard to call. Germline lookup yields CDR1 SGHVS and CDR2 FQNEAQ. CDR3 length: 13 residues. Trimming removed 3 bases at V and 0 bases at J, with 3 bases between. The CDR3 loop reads CASSFNSNQPQHF. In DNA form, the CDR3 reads TGTGCCAGCAGCTTCAATAGCAATCAGCCCCAGCATTTT.

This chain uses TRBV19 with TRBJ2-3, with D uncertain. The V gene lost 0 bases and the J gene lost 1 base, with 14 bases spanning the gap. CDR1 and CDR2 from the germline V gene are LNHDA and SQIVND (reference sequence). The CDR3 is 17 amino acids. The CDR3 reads CASSIDLGTSRTDTQYF. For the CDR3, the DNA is TGTGCCAGTAGTATAGATCTCGGCACCTCTCGCACAGATACGCAGTATTTT.

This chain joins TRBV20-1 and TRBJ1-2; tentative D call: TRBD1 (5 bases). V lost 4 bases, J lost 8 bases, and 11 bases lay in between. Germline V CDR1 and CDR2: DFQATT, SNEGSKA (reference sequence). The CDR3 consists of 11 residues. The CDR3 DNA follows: TGCAGTGCTACTGAGGGGAAGGGCTACACCTTC. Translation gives CSATEGKGYTF.

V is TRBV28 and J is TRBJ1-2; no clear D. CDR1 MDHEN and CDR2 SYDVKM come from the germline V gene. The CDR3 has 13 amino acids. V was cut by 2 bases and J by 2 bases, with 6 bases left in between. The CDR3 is CASSLNSNYGYTF. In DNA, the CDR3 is TGTGCCAGCAGTTTAAACAGCAACTATGGCTACACCTTC.

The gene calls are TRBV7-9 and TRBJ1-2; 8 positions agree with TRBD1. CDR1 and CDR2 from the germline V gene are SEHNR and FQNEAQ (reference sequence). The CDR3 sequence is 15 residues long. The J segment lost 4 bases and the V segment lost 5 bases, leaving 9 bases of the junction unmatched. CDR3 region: CASSPGQGGGYGYTF. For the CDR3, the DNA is TGTGCCAGCAGCCCTGGACAGGGCGGAGGCTATGGCTACACCTTC.

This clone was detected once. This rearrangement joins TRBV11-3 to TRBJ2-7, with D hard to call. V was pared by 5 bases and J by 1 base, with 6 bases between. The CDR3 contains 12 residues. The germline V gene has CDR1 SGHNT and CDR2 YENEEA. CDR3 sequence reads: CASSPTSYEQYF. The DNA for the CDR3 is TGTGCCAGCAGCCCCACGTCCTACGAGCAGTACTTC.

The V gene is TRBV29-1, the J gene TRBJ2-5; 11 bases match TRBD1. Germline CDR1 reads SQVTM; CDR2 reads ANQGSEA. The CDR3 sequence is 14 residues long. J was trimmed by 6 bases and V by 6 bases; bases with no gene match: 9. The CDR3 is CSVYVGTGGKTQYF. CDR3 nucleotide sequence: TGCAGCGTCTACGTCGGGACAGGGGGAAAGACCCAGTACTTC.

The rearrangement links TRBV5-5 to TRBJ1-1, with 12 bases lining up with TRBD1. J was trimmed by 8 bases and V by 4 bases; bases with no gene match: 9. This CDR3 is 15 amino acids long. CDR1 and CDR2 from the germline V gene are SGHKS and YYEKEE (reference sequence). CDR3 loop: CASSRGTGGAWEAFF. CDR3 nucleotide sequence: TGTGCCAGCAGCCGAGGGACAGGGGGCGCGTGGGAAGCTTTCTTT.

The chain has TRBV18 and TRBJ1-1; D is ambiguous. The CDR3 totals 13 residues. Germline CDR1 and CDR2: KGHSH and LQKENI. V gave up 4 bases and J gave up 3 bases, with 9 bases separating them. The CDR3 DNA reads TGTGCCAGCTCACAGGGATCGGACACTGAAGCTTTCTTT. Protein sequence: CASSQGSDTEAFF. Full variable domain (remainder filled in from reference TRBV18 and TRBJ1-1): NAGVMQNPRHLVRRRGQEARLRCSPMKGHSHVYWYRQLPEEGLKFMVYLQKENIIDESGMPKERFSAEFPKEGPSILRIQQVVRGDSAAYFCASSQGSDTEAFFGQGTRLTVV.

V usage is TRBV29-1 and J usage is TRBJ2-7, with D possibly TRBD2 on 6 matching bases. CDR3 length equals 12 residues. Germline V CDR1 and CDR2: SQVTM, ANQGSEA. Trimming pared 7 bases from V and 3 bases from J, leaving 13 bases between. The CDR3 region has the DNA TGCAGCGCCACCGGGACTCTCTACGAGCAGTACTTC. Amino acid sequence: CSATGTLYEQYF.

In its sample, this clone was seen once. The CDR3 region has the DNA TGTGCCAGCAGCGTTAATTTGAACACCGGGGAGCTGTTTTTT. As protein: CASSVNLNTGELFF. The chain carries TRBV7-3 and TRBJ2-2; D remains unclear. V lost 5 bases and J lost 1, with 8 bases in between. Looked up from germline, CDR1 is SGHTA and CDR2 is FQGTGA. The CDR3 has 14 residues. The full variable domain, in which reference TRBV7-3 and TRBJ2-2 provide the parts outside the CDR3, is GAGVSQTPSNKVTEKGKYVELRCDPISGHTALYWYRQSLGQGPEFLIYFQGTGAADDSGLPNDRFFAVRPEGSVSTLKIQRTERGDSAVYLCASSVNLNTGELFFGEGSRLTVL.

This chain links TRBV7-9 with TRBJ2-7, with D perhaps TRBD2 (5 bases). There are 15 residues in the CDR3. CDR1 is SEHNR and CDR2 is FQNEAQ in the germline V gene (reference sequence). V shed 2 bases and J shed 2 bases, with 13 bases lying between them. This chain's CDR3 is CASSLSGSHTYEQYF. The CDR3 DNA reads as TGTGCCAGCAGCTTATCGGGATCCCATACCTACGAGCAGTACTTC.

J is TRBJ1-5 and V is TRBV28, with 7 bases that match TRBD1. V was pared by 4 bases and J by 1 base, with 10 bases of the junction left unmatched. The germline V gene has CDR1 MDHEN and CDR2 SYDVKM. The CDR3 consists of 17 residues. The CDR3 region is CASSSPYGQASNQPQHF. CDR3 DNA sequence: TGTGCCAGCAGTTCACCCTACGGACAGGCGAGCAATCAGCCCCAGCATTTT.

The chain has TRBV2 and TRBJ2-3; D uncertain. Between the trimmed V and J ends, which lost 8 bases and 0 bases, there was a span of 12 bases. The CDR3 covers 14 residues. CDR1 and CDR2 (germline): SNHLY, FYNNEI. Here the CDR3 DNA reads TGTGCCAGCCTAACGCTGGCTAGCACAGATACGCAGTATTTT. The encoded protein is CASLTLASTDTQYF. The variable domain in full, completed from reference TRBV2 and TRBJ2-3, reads EPEVTQTPSHQVTQMGQEVILRCVPISNHLYFYWYRQILGQKVEFLVSFYNNEISEKSEIFDDQFSVERPDGSNFTLKIRSTKLEDSAMYFCASLTLASTDTQYFGPGTRLTVL.

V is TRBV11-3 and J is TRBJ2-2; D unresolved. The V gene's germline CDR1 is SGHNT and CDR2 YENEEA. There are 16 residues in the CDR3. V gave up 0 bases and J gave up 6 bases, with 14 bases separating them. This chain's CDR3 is CASSLDLRLLAGELFF. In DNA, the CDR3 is TGTGCCAGCAGCTTAGACCTCCGCCTTCTCGCCGGGGAGCTGTTTTTT.

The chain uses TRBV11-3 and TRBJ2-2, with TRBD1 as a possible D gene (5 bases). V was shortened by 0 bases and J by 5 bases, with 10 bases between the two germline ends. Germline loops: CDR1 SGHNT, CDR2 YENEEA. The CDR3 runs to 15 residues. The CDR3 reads CASSLDPGATGELFF. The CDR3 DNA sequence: TGTGCCAGCAGCTTAGATCCTGGGGCAACCGGGGAGCTGTTTTTT.

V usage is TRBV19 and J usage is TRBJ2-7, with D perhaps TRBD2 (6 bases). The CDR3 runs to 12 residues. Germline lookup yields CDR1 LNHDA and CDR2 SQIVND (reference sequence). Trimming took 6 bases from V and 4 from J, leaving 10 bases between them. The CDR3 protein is CASSRRGYEQYF. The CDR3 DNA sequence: TGTGCCAGTAGCCGGCGGGGTTACGAGCAGTACTTC.